This T cell receptor beta chain is from a study of tumor and adjacent non-tumor tissue in lung cancer. Study in general: Patients were aged roughly 31 to 76, 10 men and a handful of women, stage I to III. Each sample yielded a few million productive TCRbeta reads on average.

The CDR3 has 16 amino acids. The germline V gene has CDR1 SGHAT and CDR2 FQDESV (reference sequence). Three rounds of nested PCR, following a modified ARM-PCR protocol, produced the TCRbeta library. From the multiplex PCR reads, TCRdb called clonotypes with MiXCR, one entry per CDR3 protein. Found here are tens of thousands of distinct CDR3 sequences, 64% of them singletons; the top ten hold about 30%. This sample's RNA came from whole unsorted tissue. More than 3 cm separated this lung sample from the edge of the tumor. A word on this clonotype: Mismatch with germline at one junction end may stem from a read error.

The specimen was distant non-tumor lung tissue. The sequence was collected from a woman in her 70s with non-small cell lung cancer. This chain uses TRBV11-1 with TRBJ2-1; 8 positions agree with TRBD2. This chain's CDR3 is CVSSSALAGPYNEQFF. CDR3 nucleotides: TGTGTCAGCAGCTCAGCCCTAGCGGGCCCGTACAATGAGCAGTTCTTC.